This T cell receptor (beta chain) was found in a study of PD-1 blockade in classical Hodgkin lymphoma. On this clone itself: Its antigen is undetermined.

Libraries were prepared by immunoSEQ multiplex PCR; TCRdb keeps only in-frame clonotypes and omits some of them. The data contain 24,000 or so clones, roughly nine tenths of them singletons. Trimming cost V 4 bases and J 4 bases, with 17 bases left between them. From germline, CDR1 is LGHNA and CDR2 YSLEER. The CDR3 is made up of 15 amino acids. Regarding time point: newly diagnosed, previously untreated cHL patient sample. CD4+ T cells were purified from thawed PBMCs by magnetic negative selection. For comparison, PBMCs from newly diagnosed, untreated classical Hodgkin lymphoma were used. Overall study findings and caveats: Relapsed/refractory patients reportedly had lower baseline diversity than newly diagnosed patients. Factors driving the repertoire differences, possibly disease activity or prior therapy, remain undefined.

The sequence came from a human donor with classical Hodgkin lymphoma. Sequencing used CD4+ T cells from blood. The rearrangement links TRBV4-3 to TRBJ2-7, with D perhaps TRBD1 or TRBD2 (6 bases each). CDR3 nucleotide sequence: TGCGCCAGCAGCCTTTATGACGGGGGCCGGTACGAGCAGTACTTC. It is translated as CASSLYDGGRYEQYF.